The 30 T cell receptor beta chains below were found in one sample sequenced in a study of cytotoxic CD8 clonotypes in ibrutinib-treated CLL. The data were produced by immunoSEQ multiplex PCR, yet TCRdb's version contains in-frame clones alone and is incomplete. The data hold about 150,000 clones, with roughly 76% observed a single time. The specimen was PBMCs, collected after 24 months of ibrutinib treatment. These receptors all come from a human donor with chronic lymphocytic leukemia.

The V gene is TRBV30, the J gene TRBJ1-2, with D maybe TRBD1 (6 bases). The CDR3 totals 13 residues. V was shortened by 0 bases and J by 8 bases, with 13 bases between the two germline ends. Germline V lookup: CDR1 GTSNPN, CDR2 SVGIG (reference sequence). The CDR3 DNA reads TGTGCCTGGAGTGTACGGGGGCTACAGGGCTACACCTTC. It is translated as CAWSVRGLQGYTF.

The chain has TRBV4-2 and TRBJ1-2; 8 bases are shared with TRBD1. The CDR3 covers 15 residues. Germline V gives CDR1 LGHNA, CDR2 YNFKEQ. Trimming at V came to 5 bases and at J to 0 bases, leaving 5 bases not matched to a gene. The CDR3 sequence: CASSATGATNYGYTF. CDR3 nucleotide sequence: TGTGCCAGCAGCGCGACAGGGGCGACTAACTATGGCTACACCTTC.

This clone occurred once. The J gene is TRBJ1-5, the V gene TRBV6-6; no clear D. Germline CDR1 is MNHNY and CDR2 is SVGAGI (reference sequence). V was shortened by 2 bases and J by 0 bases, with 5 bases between the two germline ends. The CDR3 sequence is 14 residues long. CDR3 in amino acids: CASSYPYSNQPQHF. CDR3 in DNA: TGTGCCAGCAGTTACCCCTATAGCAATCAGCCCCAGCATTTT.

The chain has TRBV4-2 and TRBJ2-2; D might be TRBD2 (5 bases). Trimming took 1 base from V and 4 from J, leaving 7 bases between them. The CDR3 is made up of 14 amino acids. Germline V gene data show CDR1 as LGHNA and CDR2 as YNFKEQ. The CDR3 bases are TGTGCCAGCAGCCAAGGGGAGAGCACCGGGGAGCTGTTTTTT. Its protein product is CASSQGESTGELFF.

This clone showed up just a few times. The identical CDR3 is also encoded by other nucleotide sequences in the sample. This chain links TRBV15 with TRBJ1-1; the D is unclear. CDR1 and CDR2 (germline): LNHNV, YYDKDF (reference sequence). The CDR3 covers 12 residues. Deletions cut 0 bases from V and 7 bases from J, with 6 bases between. CDR3 nucleotides: TGTGCCACCAGCAGAGATCGGGGTGAAGCTTTCTTT. Translating it yields CATSRDRGEAFF.

The chain joins TRBV6-5 to TRBJ1-6; 10 bases map to TRBD1. V lost 8 bases and J lost 8; bases outside the gene matches: 0. CDR1 is MNHEY, CDR2 SVGAGI, per germline. The CDR3 runs 12 residues. The CDR3 here is CASGTGDSPLHF. In DNA, the CDR3 is TGTGCCAGCGGGACAGGGGATTCACCCCTCCACTTT.

The CDR3 DNA reads as TGTGCCAGCCCACCCTCCCGGGGTATAGGCGAGCAGTACTTC. Amino acids: CASPPSRGIGEQYF. The gene calls are TRBV28 and TRBJ2-7, with D possibly TRBD2 on 5 matching bases. V shed 8 bases and J shed 6 bases, with 20 bases lying between them. CDR3 length equals 14 residues. Germline V lookup: CDR1 MDHEN, CDR2 SYDVKM.

The rearrangement links TRBV6-6 to TRBJ1-5; 7 positions match TRBD1. The J segment lost 5 bases and the V segment lost 0 bases, leaving 1 base of the junction unmatched. The germline V gene has CDR1 MNHNY and CDR2 SVGAGI (reference sequence). The CDR3 sequence is 14 residues long. The chain's CDR3 is CASSYSGGYQPQHF. For the CDR3, the DNA is TGTGCCAGCAGTTACTCAGGGGGCTATCAGCCCCAGCATTTT.

V gene TRBV5-1 combines with J gene TRBJ2-4, with D perhaps TRBD1 (6 bases). The CDR3 covers 16 residues. V was cut by 3 bases and J by 1 base, with 14 bases left in between. Germline V gives CDR1 SGHRS, CDR2 YFSETQ. For the CDR3, the DNA is TGCGCCAGCAGCTCCCCGACAGGCGGGGCCAAAAACATTCAGTACTTC. It yields the protein CASSSPTGGAKNIQYF.

V and J are TRBV9 and TRBJ1-3; 8 positions match TRBD1. This CDR3 comprises 15 residues. Per germline, CDR1 SGDLS and CDR2 YYNGEE. With 4 bases clipped from V and 4 bases from J, the junction kept 7 bases outside the gene matches. CDR3 nucleotide sequence: TGTGCCAGCAGCCCCCGGACAGGGCCGGGAAACACCATATATTTT. This gives the protein CASSPRTGPGNTIYF.

The gene calls are TRBV7-2 and TRBJ2-5; D might be TRBD1 or TRBD2, each matching 5 bases. The CDR3 covers 15 residues. V gave up 5 bases and J gave up 5 bases, with 18 bases separating them. Per germline, CDR1 SGHTA and CDR2 FQGNSA. CDR3 sequence reads: CASSPQWGSGETQYF. The DNA for the CDR3 is TGTGCCAGCAGCCCCCAGTGGGGGTCGGGCGAGACCCAGTACTTC. The full variable domain, rest sourced from reference TRBV7-2 and TRBJ2-5, is GAGVSQSPSNKVTEKGKDVELRCDPISGHTALYWYRQSLGQGLEFLIYFQGNSAPDKSGLPSDRFSAERTGGSVSTLTIQRTQQEDSAVYLCASSPQWGSGETQYFGPGTRLLVL.

This clone was recorded once. The V call is TRBV28, the J call TRBJ1-5; no clear D. From germline, CDR1 is MDHEN and CDR2 SYDVKM. Trimming removed 2 bases at V and 0 bases at J, with 11 bases between. This CDR3 is 16 amino acids long. CDR3 coding DNA: TGTGCCAGCAGTTTACTGGACCGCTATAGCAATCAGCCCCAGCATTTT. Encoded protein: CASSLLDRYSNQPQHF.

The chain couples TRBV27 to TRBJ1-1; 10 bases agree with TRBD1. CDR1 MNHEY and CDR2 SMNVEV come from the germline V gene (reference sequence). V lost 7 bases and J lost 1; bases outside the gene matches: 9. This CDR3 is built from 16 residues. The CDR3 protein is CASNGQGVAGNTEAFF. For the CDR3, the DNA is TGTGCCAGCAACGGACAGGGGGTAGCGGGGAACACTGAAGCTTTCTTT.

This clone was recorded only once. The chain employs TRBV7-9 and TRBJ2-1; tentatively, D is TRBD2 (5 bases). CDR1 is SEHNR, CDR2 FQNEAQ, per germline (reference sequence). The V end was cut by 5 bases, the J end by 8 bases, with 16 bases between. The CDR3 spans 14 residues. CDR3 nucleotides: TGTGCCAGCAGCCAGGTGCCTAGCAAGTATGAGCAGTTCTTC. It translates to CASSQVPSKYEQFF.

This chain links TRBV18 with TRBJ2-3; D possibly matches TRBD1 or TRBD2 (5 bases each). CDR1 KGHSH and CDR2 LQKENI come from the germline V gene. V was clipped by 10 bases and J by 0 bases, with 14 bases between them. The CDR3 has 14 amino acids. The CDR3 sequence is CANTFGGSTDTQYF. The CDR3 DNA follows: TGTGCCAACACCTTTGGGGGAAGCACAGATACGCAGTATTTT.

This clone is medium-sized in the sample. The CDR3 is CASSSSTANTEAFF. CDR3 sequence (DNA): TGTGCCAGCAGCTCCAGCACCGCGAACACTGAAGCTTTCTTT. The chain uses TRBV7-9 and TRBJ1-1; D not certain. The CDR3 is 14 residues long. V was clipped by 4 bases and J by 1 base, with 10 bases between them. Germline loops: CDR1 SEHNR, CDR2 FQNEAQ (reference sequence).

This chain uses TRBV21-1 with TRBJ2-7. TRBV21-1 is a pseudogene segment. There are 15 residues in the CDR3. CDR3 loop: CASSPRSMGGHEQYF. The CDR3 region has the DNA TGTGCCAGCAGCCCCCGATCCATGGGGGGCCACGAGCAGTACTTC.

The chain carries TRBV27 and TRBJ1-2; the match to TRBD1 covers 8 bases. This CDR3 is 16 amino acids long. Per the germline V gene, CDR1 is MNHEY and CDR2 is SMNVEV (reference sequence). Trimming at V came to 2 bases and at J to 1 base, leaving 6 bases not matched to a gene. In DNA form, the CDR3 reads TGTGCCAGCAGTTTAGGGCAGGGGGCCCATAACTATGGCTACACCTTC. This encodes CASSLGQGAHNYGYTF.

V and J are TRBV7-9 and TRBJ1-1; D uncertain. V lost 5 bases and J 1 base, leaving 8 bases between the germline ends. This CDR3 is 13 amino acids long. Germline V lookup: CDR1 SEHNR, CDR2 FQNEAQ (reference sequence). This CDR3 is CASSPTSNTEAFF. The DNA for the CDR3 is TGTGCCAGCAGCCCAACATCGAACACTGAAGCTTTCTTT.

V and J are TRBV7-2 and TRBJ2-5; D perhaps matches TRBD1 (7 bases). The CDR3 has 15 amino acids. V was cut by 1 base and J by 2 bases, with 11 bases left in between. Germline V gene sequence: CDR1 SGHTA, CDR2 FQGNSA. The CDR3, as DNA: TGTGCCAGCAGCTTAGAGGGGGGACAGCAAGAGACCCAGTACTTC. It yields the protein CASSLEGGQQETQYF.

A single count supports this clone. This chain connects TRBV30 to TRBJ2-7; D perhaps matches TRBD2 (6 bases). V lost 0 bases to trimming and J lost 8 bases, with 8 bases between them. Germline values: CDR1 GTSNPN, CDR2 SVGIG (reference sequence). This CDR3 has 11 residues. The CDR3 loop is CAWSVGGQQYF. The DNA for the CDR3 is TGTGCCTGGAGTGTCGGGGGACAGCAGTACTTC.

This chain links TRBV7-2 with TRBJ1-1, with D possibly matching TRBD1 (6 bases). Germline V CDR1 and CDR2: SGHTA, FQGNSA. V shed 5 bases and J shed 7 bases, with 17 bases lying between them. There are 14 residues in the CDR3. The CDR3 region is CASSRGPGAFEAFF. The CDR3 bases are TGTGCCAGCAGCCGGGGGCCGGGGGCGTTTGAAGCTTTCTTT.

CDR3 region: CASSTPLGAKNIQYF. CDR3 in DNA: TGTGCCAGCAGTACCCCGTTGGGGGCGAAAAACATTCAGTACTTC. The chain has TRBV28 and TRBJ2-4, with D perhaps matching TRBD1 (6 bases). Germline V gene data show CDR1 as MDHEN and CDR2 as SYDVKM. The CDR3 is made up of 15 amino acids. V lost 5 bases, J lost 4 bases, and 15 bases lay in between.

V usage is TRBV5-1 and J usage is TRBJ1-4; 7 bases match TRBD1. The CDR3 is 16 residues long. The V gene end was trimmed by 0 bases and the J gene end by 8 bases; junction bases not matched to a gene: 10. In germline, CDR1 is SGHRS, CDR2 YFSETQ. The CDR3 reads CASSLEGAYTPEKLFF. CDR3 nucleotide sequence: TGCGCCAGCAGCTTGGAGGGGGCATACACACCCGAAAAACTGTTTTTT.

The chain's CDR3 is CASSPGADTEAFF. CDR3 DNA sequence: TGTGCCAGCTCACCAGGGGCAGACACTGAAGCTTTCTTT. The V gene is TRBV18, the J gene TRBJ1-1; TRBD1 is a possible D gene (5 bases). The CDR3 spans 13 residues. V lost 2 bases and J lost 3, with 7 bases in between. Germline CDR1 KGHSH, CDR2 LQKENI.

V gene TRBV27 combines with J gene TRBJ2-5, with TRBD2 matching 7 bases. CDR3 length: 15 amino acids. Trimming cost V 2 bases and J 4 bases; bases outside gene matches: 7. CDR1 and CDR2 (germline): MNHEY, SMNVEV (reference sequence). The CDR3 DNA is TGTGCCAGCAGTTTAAGGCTAGCGGTTCGAGAGACCCAGTACTTC. Translation gives CASSLRLAVRETQYF.

This chain uses TRBV5-1 with TRBJ2-7, with TRBD2 matching over 10 bases. CDR1 and CDR2 (germline): SGHRS, YFSETQ. V gave up 4 bases and J gave up 4 bases; unmatched junction bases: 5. There are 14 residues in the CDR3. Written as DNA, the CDR3 is TGCGCCAGCAGCCCCAGCGGGAGGGGTTACGAGCAGTACTTC. It specifies CASSPSGRGYEQYF.

The chain joins TRBV6-6 to TRBJ1-6; the match to TRBD1 covers 9 bases. Looked up from germline, CDR1 is MNHNY and CDR2 is SVGAGI (reference sequence). The CDR3 runs 15 residues. V was clipped by 2 bases and J by 10 bases; unmatched bases: 6. CDR3 sequence (DNA): TGTGCCAGCAGTTACCGGGGACAGGGAGGGTCACCCCTCCACTTT. Its translation: CASSYRGQGGSPLHF.

The chain carries TRBV25-1 and TRBJ1-3; D gene unclear. The germline V gene has CDR1 MGHDK and CDR2 SYGVNS. V lost 6 bases, J lost 2 bases, and 11 bases lay in between. This CDR3 spans 14 amino acids. The CDR3 DNA sequence: TGTGCCAGCAGCGAGTGGGGAACTGGAAACACCATATATTTT. Its translation: CASSEWGTGNTIYF.

This clone was observed a single time. The chain links TRBV6-6 to TRBJ1-2; a weak D match, TRBD1 (5 bases). CDR3 length equals 13 residues. In germline, CDR1 is MNHNY, CDR2 SVGAGI (reference sequence). Trimming removed 2 bases from V and 7 bases from J, with 11 bases in between. CDR3 DNA sequence: TGTGCCAGCAGTTACGGGGGGATCGGTGGCTACACCTTC. Protein: CASSYGGIGGYTF.